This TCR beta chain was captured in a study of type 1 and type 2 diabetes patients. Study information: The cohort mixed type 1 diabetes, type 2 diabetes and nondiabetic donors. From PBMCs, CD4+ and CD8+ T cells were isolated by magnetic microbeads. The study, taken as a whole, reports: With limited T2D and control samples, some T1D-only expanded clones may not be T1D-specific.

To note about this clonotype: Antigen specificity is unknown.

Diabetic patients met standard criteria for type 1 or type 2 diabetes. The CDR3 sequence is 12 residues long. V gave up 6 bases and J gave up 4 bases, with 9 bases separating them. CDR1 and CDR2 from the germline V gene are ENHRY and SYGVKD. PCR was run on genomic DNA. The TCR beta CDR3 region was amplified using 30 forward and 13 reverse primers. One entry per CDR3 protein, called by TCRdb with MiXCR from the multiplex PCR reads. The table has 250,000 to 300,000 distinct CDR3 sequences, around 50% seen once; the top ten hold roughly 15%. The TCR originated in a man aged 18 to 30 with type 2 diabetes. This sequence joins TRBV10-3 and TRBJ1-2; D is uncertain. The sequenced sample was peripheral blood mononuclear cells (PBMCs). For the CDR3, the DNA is TGTGCCATCAGGTCATTTATCTATGGCTACACCTTC. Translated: CAIRSFIYGYTF.